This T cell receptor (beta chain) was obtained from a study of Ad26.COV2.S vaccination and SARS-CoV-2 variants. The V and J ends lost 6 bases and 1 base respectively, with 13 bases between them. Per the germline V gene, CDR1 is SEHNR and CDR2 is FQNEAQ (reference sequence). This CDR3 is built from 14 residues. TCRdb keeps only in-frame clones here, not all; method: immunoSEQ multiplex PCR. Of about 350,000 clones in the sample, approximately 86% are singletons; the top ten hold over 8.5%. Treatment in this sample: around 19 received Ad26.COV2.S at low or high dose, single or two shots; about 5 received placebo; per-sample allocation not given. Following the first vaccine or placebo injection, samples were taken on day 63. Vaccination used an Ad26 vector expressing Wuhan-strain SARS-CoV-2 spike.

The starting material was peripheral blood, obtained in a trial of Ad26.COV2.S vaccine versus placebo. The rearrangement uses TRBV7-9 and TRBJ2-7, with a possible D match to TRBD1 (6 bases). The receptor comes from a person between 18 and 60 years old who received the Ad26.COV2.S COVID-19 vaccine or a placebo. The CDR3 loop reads CASRSTGSSYEQYF. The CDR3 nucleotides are TGTGCCAGCAGGTCGACAGGATCTTCCTACGAGCAGTACTTC.